The 28 T cell receptor beta chains reported below all come from one sample, sequenced in a study of cytomegalovirus exposure and HLA in healthy donors. The PCR was carried out with 60 Vbeta primers and 13 Jbeta primers. Produced via immunoSEQ multiplex PCR; TCRdb's table is partial and in-frame only. The sample includes around 120,000 clones, roughly 62% of them seen just once. The sample consisted of PBMCs. The receptor set was obtained from a man younger than 45 in good health and CMV-seropositive.

The sample holds a few counts of this clone. The chain uses TRBV6-1 and TRBJ1-2; 8 bases match TRBD1. With 10 bases clipped from V and 2 bases from J, the junction kept 6 bases outside the gene matches. Germline loops: CDR1 MNHNS, CDR2 SASEGT. The CDR3 totals 13 residues. CDR3 nucleotide sequence: TGTGCCACTACGACAGGGGAGAACTATGGCTACACCTTC. Its translation is CATTTGENYGYTF.

V usage is TRBV11-2 and J usage is TRBJ1-2, with TRBD1 matching over 7 bases. This CDR3 contains 18 residues. Trimming cost V 4 bases and J 3 bases; bases outside gene matches: 17. The germline V gene has CDR1 SGHAT and CDR2 FQNNGV. The CDR3 region has the DNA TGTGCCAGCAGCTCAGGTTTACAGTGGGACAGTCCTGACTATGGCTACACCTTC. Its translation is CASSSGLQWDSPDYGYTF. Full variable domain (rest looked up from reference TRBV11-2 and TRBJ1-2): EAGVAQSPRYKIIEKRQSVAFWCNPISGHATLYWYQQILGQGPKLLIQFQNNGVVDDSQLPKDRFSAERLKGVDSTLKIQPAKLEDSAVYLCASSSGLQWDSPDYGYTFGSGTRLTVV.

The rearrangement uses TRBV27 and TRBJ2-3; TRBD2 is a possible D gene (7 bases). Between the trimmed V and J ends, which lost 4 bases and 15 bases, there was a span of 14 bases. Germline V gene data show CDR1 as MNHEY and CDR2 as SMNVEV (reference sequence). The CDR3 contains 11 residues. The CDR3 DNA follows: TGTGCCAGCAGTTCCCGGGGGGCGAATTATTTT. This codes for CASSSRGANYF.

The chain uses TRBV7-3 and TRBJ2-2; D ambiguous. Trimming removed 3 bases from V and 2 bases from J, with 7 bases in between. The CDR3 loop spans 14 amino acids. Germline assignment: CDR1 SGHTA and CDR2 FQGTGA. The CDR3 reads CASSFLYNTGELFF. The CDR3 DNA is TGTGCCAGCAGCTTTCTCTATAACACCGGGGAGCTGTTTTTT.

The genes are TRBV7-3 and TRBJ2-2, with 8 bases that match TRBD2. V lost 2 bases and J lost 7; bases outside the gene matches: 12. Per the germline V gene, CDR1 is SGHTA and CDR2 is FQGTGA. The CDR3 is made up of 17 amino acids. The CDR3 nucleotides are TGTGCCAGCAGCTTAGGGGATAGCGGGACCCTCCGCGGGGAGCTGTTTTTT. Translation gives CASSLGDSGTLRGELFF.

The gene calls are TRBV7-2 and TRBJ1-5, with no clear D. V shed 1 base and J shed 4 bases, with 5 bases lying between them. Germline assignment: CDR1 SGHTA and CDR2 FQGNSA. This CDR3 is 13 amino acids long. The CDR3, as DNA: TGTGCCAGCAGCTTAGACAATAATCAGCCCCAGCATTTT. Translation: CASSLDNNQPQHF.

The gene calls are TRBV5-4 and TRBJ1-2; D might be TRBD1 (5 bases). The CDR3 is 12 residues long. V lost 3 bases, J lost 6 bases, and 9 bases lay in between. In germline, CDR1 is SGHNT, CDR2 YYREEE (reference sequence). The DNA of the CDR3 is TGTGCCAGCAGCTCCGGACAAGATGGCTACACCTTC. Protein: CASSSGQDGYTF.

This clone occurred once. The chain couples TRBV5-6 to TRBJ2-1; D may be TRBD1 (5 bases). V was trimmed by 3 bases and J by 2 bases, leaving 9 bases between them. The CDR3 length is 14 residues. Per germline, CDR1 SGHDT and CDR2 YYEEEE. CDR3 in DNA: TGTGCCAGCAGCTCCACAGGTACCTACAATGAGCAGTTCTTC. It yields the protein CASSSTGTYNEQFF.

V usage is TRBV28 and J usage is TRBJ2-7; 9 bases map to TRBD1. The junction had 12 bases not matched to a gene; V was cut back by 3 bases and J by 3 bases. CDR3 length equals 17 residues. Germline V gene lookup returns CDR1 MDHEN and CDR2 SYDVKM. CDR3 DNA sequence: TGTGCCAGCAGTTTTGGGACAGGGAGAGCCGACGGCTACGAGCAGTACTTC. This sequence encodes CASSFGTGRADGYEQYF.

The chain carries TRBV9 and TRBJ1-2; 10 nucleotides align to TRBD1. Germline-derived CDR1 and CDR2 are SGDLS and YYNGEE. V lost 0 bases to trimming and J lost 5 bases; unmatched junction nucleotides: 7. The CDR3 extends over 16 amino acids. CDR3 DNA sequence: TGTGCCAGCAGCGTAGACCCGGGACAGGGGAATTATGGCTACACCTTC. Encoded protein: CASSVDPGQGNYGYTF.

This chain joins TRBV2 and TRBJ2-7, with TRBD2 as a possible D gene (5 bases). Germline CDR1 and CDR2: SNHLY and FYNNEI. The CDR3 length is 12 residues. V lost 11 bases to trimming and J lost 0 bases, with 11 bases between them. For the CDR3, the DNA is TGTGCCGGCGGGCGTAGCTCCTACGAGCAGTACTTC. Encoded protein: CAGGRSSYEQYF.

In the case of this clone: The identical CDR3 is also encoded by other nucleotide sequences in the sample. This sequence joins TRBV5-4 and TRBJ2-3; D gene ambiguous. Germline V gene sequence: CDR1 SGHNT, CDR2 YYREEE (reference sequence). Trimming stripped 0 bases from V and 1 base from J, with 3 bases between. The CDR3 contains 13 residues. CDR3 DNA: TGTGCCAGCAGCTTGGCCGGCACAGATACGCAGTATTTT. Translated: CASSLAGTDTQYF.

The genes are TRBV6-1 and TRBJ1-5; D is perhaps TRBD1 (6 bases). This CDR3 comprises 13 residues. CDR1 and CDR2 (germline): MNHNS, SASEGT. V was pared by 5 bases and J by 6 bases, with 11 bases between. The CDR3 loop reads CASSNRAGQPQHF. The DNA for the CDR3 is TGTGCCAGCAGTAACAGGGCTGGTCAGCCCCAGCATTTT.

V is TRBV19 and J is TRBJ1-4; D uncertain. The germline V gene encodes CDR1 LNHDA and CDR2 SQIVND (reference sequence). Trimming stripped 5 bases from V and 0 bases from J, with 13 bases between. This CDR3 comprises 16 residues. The chain's CDR3 is CASSLIGYSTNEKLFF. In DNA form, the CDR3 reads TGTGCCAGTAGTTTAATCGGGTATTCAACTAATGAAAAACTGTTTTTT.

The V gene is TRBV4-3, the J gene TRBJ2-7, with D possibly TRBD1 on 6 matching bases. V lost 0 bases and J 7 bases, leaving 16 bases between the germline ends. This CDR3 is built from 15 residues. Looked up from germline, CDR1 is LGHNA and CDR2 is YSLEER. The chain's CDR3 is CASSQDGTPTREQYF. DNA for the CDR3: TGCGCCAGCAGCCAAGACGGGACACCCACTAGGGAGCAGTACTTC.

The chain has TRBV15 and TRBJ2-3, with TRBD2 matching over 9 bases. This CDR3 comprises 19 residues. CDR1 is LNHNV, CDR2 YYDKDF, per germline (reference sequence). J lost 2 bases, V lost 2 bases, and 14 bases had no gene match. The CDR3: CATSRLPLTSGIITDTQYF. For the CDR3, the DNA is TGTGCCACCAGCAGACTCCCATTGACTAGCGGAATTATCACAGATACGCAGTATTTT.

V usage is TRBV6-7 and J usage is TRBJ2-1, with 11 positions matching TRBD2. TRBV6-7 belongs to the ORF category, with a function that is uncertain. V trimming: 5 bases; J trimming: 8 bases; junction bases outside the gene matches: 20. The CDR3 spans 19 residues. The CDR3, as DNA: TGTGCCAGCAGTCCCTGGACAGCCGCACGGACTAGCGGGTTCGATGAGCAGTTCTTC. Its translation: CASSPWTAARTSGFDEQFF.

The chain carries TRBV7-6 and TRBJ2-7; 7 nucleotides match TRBD2. The trim removed 5 bases at V and 2 bases at J, leaving 18 bases unmatched. The CDR3 has 18 amino acids. Per the germline V gene, CDR1 is SGHVS and CDR2 is FNYEAQ. This CDR3 reads CASSTPRLAGTSPYEQYF. The DNA of the CDR3 is TGTGCCAGCAGCACCCCGCGGTTAGCGGGTACGAGCCCCTACGAGCAGTACTTC.

This clone was seen a few times. The V call is TRBV4-3, the J call TRBJ2-3; TRBD2 matches 13 bases. CDR3 length: 19 amino acids. The V segment lost 0 bases and the J segment 0 bases; nucleotides outside the gene matches: 6. Germline assignment: CDR1 LGHNA and CDR2 YSLEER. The CDR3, as DNA: TGCGCCAGCAGCCAAGATCTCGGACTAGCGGGAGATAGCACAGATACGCAGTATTTT. Amino acid sequence: CASSQDLGLAGDSTDTQYF.

This chain connects TRBV28 to TRBJ1-1; 11 positions match TRBD1. Germline V gene sequence: CDR1 MDHEN, CDR2 SYDVKM. CDR3 length: 14 amino acids. V lost 2 bases to trimming and J lost 5 bases; unmatched junction nucleotides: 1. The CDR3 is CASSLGTGGTEAFF. Written as DNA, the CDR3 is TGTGCCAGCAGTTTAGGGACAGGGGGAACTGAAGCTTTCTTT.

The genes are TRBV4-2 and TRBJ1-2; D call uncertain. V was cut by 2 bases and J by 6 bases, with 13 bases left in between. Germline V gene data show CDR1 as LGHNA and CDR2 as YNFKEQ. This CDR3 is 14 amino acids long. CDR3 coding DNA: TGTGCCAGCAGCCAAATAGCAGACGTTGATGGCTACACCTTC. Amino acids: CASSQIADVDGYTF.

This clone was picked up one time. V gene TRBV27 combines with J gene TRBJ2-7; D perhaps matches TRBD1 (6 bases). The germline V and J ends were trimmed by 5 bases and 3 bases, with 20 bases remaining between them. Per the germline V gene, CDR1 is MNHEY and CDR2 is SMNVEV (reference sequence). The CDR3 loop spans 16 amino acids. CDR3 sequence (DNA): TGTGCCAGCAGTCCGCCAAGGGGGACACACTTCTACGAGCAGTACTTC. Protein product: CASSPPRGTHFYEQYF.

This clone was picked up a small number of times. The CDR3 loop is CASSHHPQREGDTQYF. DNA for the CDR3: TGTGCCAGCAGCCACCACCCCCAGCGGGAGGGAGATACGCAGTATTTT. The chain carries TRBV14 and TRBJ2-3; TRBD2 matches at 10 bases. The J segment lost 5 bases and the V segment lost 3 bases, leaving 8 bases of the junction unmatched. The CDR3 has 16 amino acids. Germline-derived CDR1 and CDR2 are SGHDN and FVKESK.

The chain is built from TRBV15 and TRBJ2-1, with TRBD2 matching 14 bases. CDR1 is LNHNV and CDR2 is YYDKDF in the germline V gene (reference sequence). V was pared by 3 bases and J by 7 bases, with 8 bases of the junction left unmatched. CDR3 size: 17 residues. This CDR3 reads CATSRGGWTSGRNEQFF. CDR3 sequence (DNA): TGTGCCACCAGCAGGGGGGGCTGGACTAGCGGGAGGAATGAGCAGTTCTTC.

This chain uses TRBV23-1 with TRBJ1-5; D is unresolved. TRBV23-1 is noted as an ORF with a role that remains uncertain. This CDR3 has 17 amino acids. V lost 0 bases, J lost 8 bases, and 20 bases lay in between. Here the CDR3 DNA reads TGCGCCAGCAGTCAATCGACGCGGAGGGAGTCTTGGGAGCCCCAGCATTTT. This codes for CASSQSTRRESWEPQHF.

The V and J genes are TRBV4-1 and TRBJ2-7, with 8 nucleotides matching TRBD2. Germline V gives CDR1 MGHRA, CDR2 YSYEKL. Unmatched junction bases numbered 8, after V lost 2 bases and J lost 2 bases. The CDR3 sequence is 16 residues long. CDR3 amino acids: CASSQSLAGSAYEQYF. Written as DNA, the CDR3 is TGCGCCAGCAGCCAATCCTTAGCGGGAAGTGCCTACGAGCAGTACTTC.

This clone was seen once. The J gene is TRBJ1-1, the V gene TRBV7-3; a weak D match, TRBD1 (5 bases). Germline V lookup: CDR1 SGHTA, CDR2 FQGTGA. CDR3 length equals 13 residues. V was shortened by 1 base and J by 5 bases, with 8 bases between the two germline ends. The CDR3 nucleotides are TGTGCCAGCAGCTTAATAGGGGTGACTGAAGCTTTCTTT. Translated: CASSLIGVTEAFF. The variable domain in full, completed from reference TRBV7-3 and TRBJ1-1, reads GAGVSQTPSNKVTEKGKYVELRCDPISGHTALYWYRQSLGQGPEFLIYFQGTGAADDSGLPNDRFFAVRPEGSVSTLKIQRTERGDSAVYLCASSLIGVTEAFFGQGTRLTVV.

CDR3 in DNA: TGTGCCTGGAGTGTAACCAGGGGCTACGAGCAGTACTTC. Protein: CAWSVTRGYEQYF. V is TRBV30 and J is TRBJ2-7; tentative D call: TRBD1 (6 bases). This CDR3 is built from 13 residues. Deletions cut 0 bases from V and 3 bases from J, with 9 bases between. Germline V gene sequence: CDR1 GTSNPN, CDR2 SVGIG (reference sequence).